This is a list of T cell receptor beta chains from one sample in a study of T cell repertoires in ileal Crohn's disease. Assay used: immunoSEQ multiplex PCR; TCRdb lists only in-frame clones, some missing. The profile shows several thousand clones, more than 80% of them singletons. The specimen was ileal tissue. The receptors here all came from an adult with Crohn's disease. CDR3s leave out the opening cysteine and the closing phenylalanine or tryptophan.

CDR3 length	V gene	J gene	CDR3 protein
14	TRBV30	TRBJ2-3	AWSLMGLAGSDTQY
13	TRBV12-1	TRBJ2-7	ASSTLAGGSYEQY
14	TRBV6-6	TRBJ2-1	ASSYSIPGEANEQL
12	TRBV18	TRBJ2-7	ASSGTSGNFEQY
12	TRBV15	TRBJ1-2	ATSLKGGDYGYT
17	TRBV7-2	TRBJ2-1	ASSHGTSGRTNSYNEQF
13	TRBV5-8	TRBJ2-1	ASSPGLAGLNEQF
12	TRBV7-2	TRBJ2-7	AAAPDYAPHEQY
13	TRBV9	TRBJ1-1	ASSVVDSGDTEAF
13	TRBV18	TRBJ2-7	ASSPPSQGANEQY
13	TRBV5-5	TRBJ2-3	ASSPRLAGTDTQY
11	TRBV11-3	NA	ASSFGTGGEQY